The clone carrying this T cell receptor (beta chain) was counted ten times or more. TCRdb reprocessed the 5' RACE reads via MiXCR and lists one record per CDR3 protein. Among roughly 67,000 distinct CDR3 sequences listed, about a tenth were seen once. V was pared by 11 bases and J by 6 bases, with 26 bases between. In germline, CDR1 is SNHLY, CDR2 FYNNEI. The CDR3 loop spans 15 amino acids. These data come from a study of early T cells in non-severe SARS-CoV-2 infection. Source material: whole blood. The chain combines TRBV2 with TRBJ2-7; D possibly corresponds to TRBD1 (7 bases). The origin of this receptor is an adult who was a healthcare worker with PCR-confirmed SARS-CoV-2 infection or an uninfected control (not recorded which). CDR3 DNA: TGTGCCGGAGGGTCCGGGACAGTCGCCCCTGGCGAGCAGTACTTC. Translated, it gives CAGGSGTVAPGEQYF. The whole variable domain, remainder taken from reference TRBV2 and TRBJ2-7, is EPEVTQTPSHQVTQMGQEVILRCVPISNHLYFYWYRQILGQKVEFLVSFYNNEISEKSEIFDDQFSVERPDGSNFTLKIRSTKLEDSAMYFCAGGSGTVAPGEQYFGPGTRLTVT.